The entry below describes one T cell receptor (beta chain). The V segment lost 3 bases and the J segment 5 bases; nucleotides outside the gene matches: 5. Germline assignment: CDR1 SGHNT and CDR2 YYREEE (reference sequence). The CDR3 consists of 14 residues. The data originate from a study of blood T cell repertoires in COVID-19. Study-wide context: Acute and convalescent COVID-19 samples came from the United States, Italy and Spain. Sources were T cells, B-cell-depleted T cells, or PBMCs; the material itself was cDNA or gDNA.

Original handling: Estimates of nucleated cell counts were drawn from the amplification of reference gene primers. TCRdb keeps only in-frame clones here, not all; method: immunoSEQ multiplex PCR. V and J calls and clone size are copied from that table; D and trimming were computed from the DNA. Of about 47,000 clones listed, roughly 80% are singletons. This TCR was recovered from a man aged 50 or older with acute or convalescent COVID-19. V gene TRBV5-4 combines with J gene TRBJ2-5; TRBD2 aligns across 9 bases. The source material was peripheral blood. CDR3 in amino acids: CASSSREGRETQYF. CDR3 coding DNA: TGTGCCAGCAGCTCGCGGGAGGGCCGCGAGACCCAGTACTTC. The full variable domain, with the rest looked up from reference TRBV5-4 and TRBJ2-5, is ETGVTQSPTHLIKTRGQQVTLRCSSQSGHNTVSWYQQALGQGPQFIFQYYREEENGRGNFPPRFSGLQFPNYSSELNVNALELDDSALYLCASSSREGRETQYFGPGTRLLVL.